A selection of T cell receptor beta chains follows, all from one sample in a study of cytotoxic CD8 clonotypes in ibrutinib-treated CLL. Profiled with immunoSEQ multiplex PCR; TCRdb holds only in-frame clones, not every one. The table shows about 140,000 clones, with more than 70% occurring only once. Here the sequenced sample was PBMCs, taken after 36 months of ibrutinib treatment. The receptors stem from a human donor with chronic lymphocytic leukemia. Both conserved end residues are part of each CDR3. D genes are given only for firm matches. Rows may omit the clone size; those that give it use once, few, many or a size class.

cdr3_nt: TGCGCCAGTCGTGGACAGATGAACACTGAAGCTTTCTTT
cdr3_aa: CASRGQMNTEAFF
v_call: TRBV10-1
j_call: TRBJ1-1
clone_size: -
d_call: -

cdr3_nt: TGTGCCAGCAGTAGCAGGGTGGGCAATCAGCCCCAGCATTTT
cdr3_aa: CASSSRVGNQPQHF
v_call: TRBV2
j_call: TRBJ1-5
clone_size: -
d_call: -

cdr3_nt: TGTGCCAGCAGCCGTACAGGGACTAGCACAGATACGCAGTATTTT
cdr3_aa: CASSRTGTSTDTQYF
v_call: TRBV11-2
j_call: TRBJ2-3
clone_size: once
d_call: -

cdr3_nt: TGCGCCAGCAGTTTCCCTTCACAGTCCGAGCAGTACTTC
cdr3_aa: CASSFPSQSEQYF
v_call: TRBV5-1
j_call: TRBJ2-7
clone_size: -
d_call: -

cdr3_nt: TGTGCCAGCAGCTTGGTTGGCAGGAACACCGGGGAGCTGTTTTTT
cdr3_aa: CASSLVGRNTGELFF
v_call: TRBV5-4
j_call: TRBJ2-2
clone_size: -
d_call: -

cdr3_nt: TGTGCCAGCGACAGATCGCCCTACGAGCAGTACTTC
cdr3_aa: CASDRSPYEQYF
v_call: TRBV6-4
j_call: TRBJ2-7
clone_size: -
d_call: -

cdr3_nt: TGTGCCAGCAGCCCATCAGGGGCTGAAGCTTTCTTT
cdr3_aa: CASSPSGAEAFF
v_call: TRBV7-9
j_call: TRBJ1-1
clone_size: -
d_call: -

cdr3_nt: TGTGCCAGCTCACCATGGACAGGGGATAACGAAAAACTGTTTTTT
cdr3_aa: CASSPWTGDNEKLFF
v_call: TRBV18
j_call: TRBJ1-4
clone_size: -
d_call: TRBD1

cdr3_nt: TGTGCCAGCAGCTTAGGGCCGGGACAGGGATATGGCTACACCTTC
cdr3_aa: CASSLGPGQGYGYTF
v_call: TRBV7-6
j_call: TRBJ1-2
clone_size: -
d_call: TRBD1

cdr3_nt: TGTGCCAGCAGTGACCTTCGAGGACAGGGATCGTACGAGCAGTACTTC
cdr3_aa: CASSDLRGQGSYEQYF
v_call: TRBV6-1
j_call: TRBJ2-7
clone_size: -
d_call: TRBD1

cdr3_nt: TGTGCCAGCTCACCACCCTTGTCCTACGAGCAGTACTTC
cdr3_aa: CASSPPLSYEQYF
v_call: TRBV18
j_call: TRBJ2-7
clone_size: -
d_call: -

cdr3_nt: TGTGCCAGCAGTTTATTATCCCAGGGGGCTAGCAATCAGCCCCAGCATTTT
cdr3_aa: CASSLLSQGASNQPQHF
v_call: TRBV28
j_call: TRBJ1-5
clone_size: -
d_call: TRBD1

cdr3_nt: TGTGCCAGCTCACCAAGGATGAACGAGCAGTACTTC
cdr3_aa: CASSPRMNEQYF
v_call: TRBV18
j_call: TRBJ2-7
clone_size: -
d_call: -

cdr3_nt: TGTGCCAGCAGCTTTTGGACTAGTGGATACGAGCAGTACTTC
cdr3_aa: CASSFWTSGYEQYF
v_call: TRBV11-2
j_call: TRBJ2-7
clone_size: -
d_call: TRBD2

cdr3_nt: TGTGCCAGCAGTTTAAGGGTAACCCGGGACAGCCTTTTTTTT
cdr3_aa: CASSLRVTRDSLFF
v_call: TRBV27
j_call: TRBJ2-2
clone_size: -
d_call: TRBD1

cdr3_nt: TGTGCCACCACTCCACTGTTGACAGCTATGAACACTGAAGCTTTCTTT
cdr3_aa: CATTPLLTAMNTEAFF
v_call: TRBV15
j_call: TRBJ1-1
clone_size: -
d_call: -

cdr3_nt: TGTGCCAGTAGCACCCCCGGGACAGGGTCCAATGAGCAGTTCTTC
cdr3_aa: CASSTPGTGSNEQFF
v_call: TRBV19
j_call: TRBJ2-1
clone_size: -
d_call: TRBD1